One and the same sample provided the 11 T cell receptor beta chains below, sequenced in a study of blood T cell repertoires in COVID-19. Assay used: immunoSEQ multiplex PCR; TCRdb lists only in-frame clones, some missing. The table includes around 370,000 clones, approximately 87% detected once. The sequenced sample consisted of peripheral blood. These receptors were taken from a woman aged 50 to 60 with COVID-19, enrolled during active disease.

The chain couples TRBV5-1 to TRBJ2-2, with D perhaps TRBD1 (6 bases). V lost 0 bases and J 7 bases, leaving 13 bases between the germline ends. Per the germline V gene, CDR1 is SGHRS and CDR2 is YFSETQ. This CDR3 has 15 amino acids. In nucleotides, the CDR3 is TGCGCCAGCAGCTTGGTTTATAGGGGGAACGGGGAGCTGTTTTTT. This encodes CASSLVYRGNGELFF.

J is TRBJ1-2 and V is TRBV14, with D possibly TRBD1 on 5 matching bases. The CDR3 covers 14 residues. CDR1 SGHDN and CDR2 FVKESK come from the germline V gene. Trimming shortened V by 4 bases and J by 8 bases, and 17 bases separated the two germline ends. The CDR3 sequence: CASSPYLTAMGYTF. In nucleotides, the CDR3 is TGTGCCAGCAGCCCTTACCTGACAGCTATGGGCTACACCTTC.

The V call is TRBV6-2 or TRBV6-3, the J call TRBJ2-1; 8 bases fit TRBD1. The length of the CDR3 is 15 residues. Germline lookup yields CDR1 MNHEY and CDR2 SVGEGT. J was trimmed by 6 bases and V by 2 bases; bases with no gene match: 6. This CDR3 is CASSYGTGLANEQFF. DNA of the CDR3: TGTGCCAGCAGTTACGGGACAGGCCTGGCCAATGAGCAGTTCTTC.

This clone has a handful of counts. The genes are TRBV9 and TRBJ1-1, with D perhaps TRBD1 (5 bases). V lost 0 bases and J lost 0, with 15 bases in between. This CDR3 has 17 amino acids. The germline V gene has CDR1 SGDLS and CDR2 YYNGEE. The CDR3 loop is CASSVAPDRGMNTEAFF. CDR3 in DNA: TGTGCCAGCAGCGTAGCTCCCGATAGGGGAATGAACACTGAAGCTTTCTTT.

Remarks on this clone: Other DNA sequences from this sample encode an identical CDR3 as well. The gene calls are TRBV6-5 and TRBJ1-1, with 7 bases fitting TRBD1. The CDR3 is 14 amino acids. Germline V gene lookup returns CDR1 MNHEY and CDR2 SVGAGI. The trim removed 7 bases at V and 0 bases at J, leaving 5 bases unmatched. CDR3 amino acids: CASKTTGVNTEAFF. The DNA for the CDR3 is TGTGCCAGCAAGACCACAGGGGTGAACACTGAAGCTTTCTTT.

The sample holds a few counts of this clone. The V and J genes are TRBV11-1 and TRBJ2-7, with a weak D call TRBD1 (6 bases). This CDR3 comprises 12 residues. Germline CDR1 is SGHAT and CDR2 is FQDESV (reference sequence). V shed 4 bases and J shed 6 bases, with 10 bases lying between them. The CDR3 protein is CASSSRGSEQYF. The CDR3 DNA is TGTGCCAGCAGCTCCAGGGGCTCCGAGCAGTACTTC.

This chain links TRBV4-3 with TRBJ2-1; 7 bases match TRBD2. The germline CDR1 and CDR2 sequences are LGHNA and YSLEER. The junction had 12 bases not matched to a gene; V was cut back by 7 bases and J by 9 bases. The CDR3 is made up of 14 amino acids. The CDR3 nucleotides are TGCGCCAGCAAGAACACCCAACTAGCGTCTGAGCAGTTCTTC. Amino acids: CASKNTQLASEQFF.

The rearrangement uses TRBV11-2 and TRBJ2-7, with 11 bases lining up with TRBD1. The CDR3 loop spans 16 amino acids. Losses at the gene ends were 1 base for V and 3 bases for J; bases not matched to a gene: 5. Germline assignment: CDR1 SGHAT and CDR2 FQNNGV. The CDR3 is CASSLVRTGGVYEQYF. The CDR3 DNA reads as TGTGCCAGCAGCTTAGTAAGGACAGGGGGCGTCTACGAGCAGTACTTC.

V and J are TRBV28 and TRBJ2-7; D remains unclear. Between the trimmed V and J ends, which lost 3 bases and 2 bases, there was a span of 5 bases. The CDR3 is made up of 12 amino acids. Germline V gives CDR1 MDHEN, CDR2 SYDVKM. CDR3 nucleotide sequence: TGTGCCAGCAGTTTTGGCCCCTACGAGCAGTACTTC. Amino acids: CASSFGPYEQYF.

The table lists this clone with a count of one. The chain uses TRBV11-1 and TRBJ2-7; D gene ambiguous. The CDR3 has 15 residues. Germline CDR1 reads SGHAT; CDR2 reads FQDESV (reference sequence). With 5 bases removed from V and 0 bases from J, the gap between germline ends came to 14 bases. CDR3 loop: CASSAPQRSSYEQYF. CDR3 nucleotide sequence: TGTGCCAGCAGCGCCCCCCAGAGGAGCTCCTACGAGCAGTACTTC.

This CDR3 is CASSELREVGELFF. CDR3 DNA: TGTGCCAGCAGTGAACTTAGGGAGGTCGGGGAGCTGTTTTTT. The chain uses TRBV6-1 and TRBJ2-2, with D possibly TRBD2 on 6 matching bases. V lost 2 bases and J lost 7, with 11 bases in between. The germline CDR1 and CDR2 sequences are MNHNS and SASEGT. The CDR3 spans 14 residues.